The T cell receptor beta chain described here comes from a study of blood T cell repertoires in COVID-19. Study as a whole: Samples came from the United States, Italy and Spain, spanning acute and convalescent COVID-19.

Germline V gene lookup returns CDR1 SEHNR and CDR2 FQNEAQ (reference sequence). Between the trimmed V and J ends, which lost 5 bases and 2 bases, there was a span of 16 bases. The length of the CDR3 is 15 residues. The method was immunoSEQ multiplex PCR; TCRdb's version includes in-frame clones alone and lacks a portion of them. The sample lists 70,000 to 95,000 clones, 85% to 90% occurring once. The sequence was obtained from a woman aged 80 or older with active COVID-19. The genes are TRBV7-9 and TRBJ2-7, with D possibly being TRBD1 (6 bases). Sequences were obtained from peripheral blood. CDR3 sequence reads: CASSPRTQGPYEQYF. The CDR3 DNA is TGTGCCAGCAGCCCCCGAACACAGGGCCCCTACGAGCAGTACTTC.